This T cell receptor beta chain was captured in a study of beta chain features in type 1 diabetes. Reverse transcription of all isolated RNA meant that expressed TCRB transcripts were sequenced. Here immunoSEQ multiplex PCR was the method, and the copy in TCRdb shows in-frame clones only, minus some. The profile shows some 500,000 clones, over 10% of them singletons. Germline V lookup: CDR1 SGHTA, CDR2 FQGNSA. Trimming removed 3 bases at V and 0 bases at J, with 9 bases between. This CDR3 has 15 amino acids. The sequence was obtained from a woman under 30 in good health. V and J are TRBV7-2 and TRBJ1-3, with no clear D. Sequenced: naive CD4+ T cells from blood. The CDR3 nucleotides are TGTGCCAGCAGCTTTTCTCCAAGCTCTGGAAACACCATATATTTT. Its translation is CASSFSPSSGNTIYF.